This T cell receptor beta chain is from a study of T cells after yellow fever vaccination. Study in general: It was SMART-Seq v4 Ultra Low Input that prepared the fractions with low cell numbers. Findings and caveats of the study: Contamination of FACS-sorted repertoires by abundant clonotypes from the bulk population could occur. Although the secondary response was weaker, it peaked faster, at day 5 versus 15.

Concerning this clonotype itself: Its specificity is unknown.

Germline loops: CDR1 MNHEY, CDR2 SVGAGI. CDR3 length equals 12 residues. The TCR cDNA carried a universal primer site and UMIs from 5'RACE template switching. TCRdb analysed the 5' RACE reads with MiXCR anew, one entry per CDR3 protein. This repertoire shows hundreds of thousands of distinct CDR3 sequences, roughly an eighth found once; its top ten account for under 15%. The chain uses TRBV6-5 and TRBJ2-2, with D uncertain. The clonotype originates from a man between 25 and 39 years old who received the YFV17D yellow fever vaccine. This sample comprised PBMCs, obtained on the day of the yellow fever booster vaccination. CDR3 DNA: TGTGCGTCGGGCCTGAACACCGGGGAGCTGTTTTTT. Translated, it gives CASGLNTGELFF.